This T cell receptor (beta chain) was profiled in a study of PD-L1 blockade in urothelial cancer. The protocol was immunoSEQ multiplex PCR, while the TCRdb copy is restricted to in-frame clones and leaves out a portion. This sample has under 130,000 clones; under 85% occur once, and the top ten carry 2% to 3%. This TCR came from a man between 45 and 60 years old with urothelial cancer. Here the sequenced sample was PBMCs, taken around atezolizumab (anti-PD-L1) treatment.

This CDR3 is CASRAGTENSPLHF. DNA of the CDR3: TGTGCCAGCAGGGCCGGGACAGAGAATTCACCCCTCCACTTT. The chain joins TRBV2 to TRBJ1-6; 7 bases match TRBD1. Trimming cost V 6 bases and J 7 bases; bases outside gene matches: 6. The V gene's germline CDR1 is SNHLY and CDR2 FYNNEI. The CDR3 runs to 14 residues.